This passage covers 12 T cell receptor beta chains from one sample sequenced in a study of blood T cell repertoires in COVID-19. Generated by immunoSEQ multiplex PCR, the TCRdb table keeps only in-frame clones and is missing some. The sample lists over 350,000 clones; approximately 87% were seen once. The sequenced sample was PBMCs or T cells enriched from blood (not recorded which). The receptors here all came from a woman younger than 45 with acute COVID-19.

The CDR3 DNA sequence: TGTGCCAGCAGCACTAGGGAAAACACCATATATTTT. Translation gives CASSTRENTIYF. V usage is TRBV12-3 or TRBV12-4 and J usage is TRBJ1-3; D is ambiguous. Trimming cost V 6 bases and J 6 bases, with 9 bases left between them. CDR3 length: 12 residues.

This rearrangement joins TRBV19 to TRBJ2-3, with TRBD1 identical over 7 bases. Losses at the gene ends were 7 bases for V and 3 bases for J; bases not matched to a gene: 13. This CDR3 is 16 amino acids long. Germline assignment: CDR1 LNHDA and CDR2 SQIVND (reference sequence). The CDR3 nucleotides read TGTGCCAGTACTACAAGAGACAGGGTTGGGACAGATACGCAGTATTTT. This encodes CASTTRDRVGTDTQYF.

V and J are TRBV7-3 and TRBJ2-5, with D possibly being TRBD2 (5 bases). Trimming took 5 bases from V and 5 from J, leaving 18 bases between them. The CDR3 spans 15 residues. Germline assignment: CDR1 SGHTA and CDR2 FQGTGA. The CDR3, as DNA: TGTGCCAGCAGCCTCGGACTCGCCCAAGTGGAGACCCAGTACTTC. As protein: CASSLGLAQVETQYF.

The V gene is TRBV7-2, the J gene TRBJ2-2; 9 positions agree with TRBD1. The junction had 5 bases not matched to a gene; V was cut back by 5 bases and J by 1 base. Germline V gives CDR1 SGHTA, CDR2 FQGNSA. This CDR3 comprises 16 residues. The CDR3 sequence is CASSKDRGMNTGELFF. As DNA, the CDR3 is TGTGCCAGCAGCAAGGACAGGGGTATGAACACCGGGGAGCTGTTTTTT.

This clone was seen a single time. V usage is TRBV19 and J usage is TRBJ1-5; D unresolved. V dropped 6 bases and J dropped 2 bases, with 14 bases sitting between them. The CDR3 totals 15 residues. Looked up from germline, CDR1 is LNHDA and CDR2 is SQIVND (reference sequence). CDR3 in amino acids: CASRASGVGNQPQHF. The CDR3, as DNA: TGTGCCAGTAGGGCCTCAGGCGTGGGCAATCAGCCCCAGCATTTT.

The V call is TRBV7-8, the J call TRBJ1-1; 10 nucleotides agree with TRBD1. V gave up 4 bases and J gave up 4 bases; unmatched junction bases: 9. The CDR3 runs 16 residues. Germline-derived CDR1 and CDR2 are SGHVS and FQNEAQ. CDR3 sequence (DNA): TGTGCCAGCAGCTCAAGACAGGGGGCGAGGCGCACTGAAGCTTTCTTT. Translation: CASSSRQGARRTEAFF.

J is TRBJ1-6 and V is TRBV5-8, with D possibly matching TRBD1 (6 bases). The CDR3 is 14 residues long. Germline CDR1 is SGHTS and CDR2 is YDEGEE. V gave up 6 bases and J gave up 7 bases, with 14 bases separating them. CDR3 sequence reads: CASKMDSGNSPLHF. The CDR3, as DNA: TGTGCCAGCAAGATGGACAGTGGCAATTCACCCCTCCACTTT.

The chain combines TRBV3-1 (or the pseudogene TRBV3-2) with TRBJ2-1, with D possibly matching TRBD1 (5 bases). Trimming pared 3 bases from V and 5 bases from J, leaving 11 bases between. The CDR3 contains 14 residues. Germline values: CDR1 LGHDT, CDR2 YNNKEL (reference sequence). In DNA, the CDR3 is TGTGCCAGCAGCCATCAGGGTGGCCACAATGAGCAGTTCTTC. As protein: CASSHQGGHNEQFF.

The chain combines TRBV18 with TRBJ1-2, with 7 bases that match TRBD1. V was clipped by 3 bases and J by 7 bases; unmatched bases: 14. The CDR3 has 16 residues. Germline V CDR1 and CDR2: KGHSH, LQKENI. CDR3 bases: TGTGCCAGCTCACCGGCCACGGACAGGTTGAAGGTTGGCTACACCTTC. Translating gives CASSPATDRLKVGYTF.

The CDR3 reads CAWSVYSNQPQHF. The CDR3 DNA sequence: TGTGCCTGGTCCGTTTATAGCAATCAGCCCCAGCATTTT. The chain couples TRBV30 to TRBJ1-5; D gene uncertain. This CDR3 contains 13 residues. In germline, CDR1 is GTSNPN, CDR2 SVGIG (reference sequence). Deletions cut 5 bases from V and 0 bases from J, with 8 bases between. The variable domain in full, with the rest retrieved from reference TRBV30 and TRBJ1-5, is SQTIHQWPATLVQPVGSPLSLECTVEGTSNPNLYWYRQAAGRGLQLLFYSVGIGQISSEVPQNLSASRPQDRQFILSSKKLLLSDSGFYLCAWSVYSNQPQHFGDGTRLSIL.

The sample holds a few counts of this clone. The V call is TRBV3-1 (or the pseudogene TRBV3-2), the J call TRBJ1-2; possible D gene TRBD1, 5 bases. Germline assignment: CDR1 LGHDT and CDR2 YNNKEL (reference sequence). The CDR3 sequence is 13 residues long. Between the trimmed V and J ends, which lost 4 bases and 8 bases, there was a span of 14 bases. CDR3 in DNA: TGTGCCAGCAGCCGAGGACCAGGGTTAGGCTACACCTTC. Translating it yields CASSRGPGLGYTF.

CDR3 DNA: TGTGCCAGCTCTTCTGGGGCGGGGGGCTCCTACGAGCAGTACTTC. It translates to CASSSGAGGSYEQYF. The chain combines TRBV9 with TRBJ2-7, with TRBD2 matching over 8 bases. This CDR3 has 15 amino acids. Germline-derived CDR1 and CDR2 are SGDLS and YYNGEE. V gave up 7 bases and J gave up 0 bases; unmatched junction bases: 9.